Here is one TCR beta chain with its context. Its specificity is not known. This entry is derived from a study of CD8+ T cells in alopecia areata. Study results and caveats: Many expanded lesional clones persisted in scalp and blood during tofacitinib.

Investigators isolated RNA and reverse transcribed it into cDNA to act as the sequencing template. Assay: immunoSEQ multiplex PCR; the TCRdb copy retains only in-frame clones and omits some. This sample has about 300,000 clones, with 58% found just once. Indicated treatment: oral pan-JAK inhibitor, 5-10 mg twice daily. The CDR3 totals 11 residues. Germline lookup yields CDR1 SGHDN and CDR2 FVKESK. Trimming took off 4 bases at V and 5 bases at J, with 4 bases between the two ends. Sequenced material: CD4+ T cells sorted from blood, taken at week 24, from a patient treated with tofacitinib. This receptor was taken from a human donor with alopecia areata. The rearrangement links TRBV14 to TRBJ2-3, with D hard to call. The CDR3 bases are TGTGCCAGCAGCCTAAGAGATACGCAGTATTTT. Translation: CASSLRDTQYF. Variable domain in full (rest from reference TRBV14 and TRBJ2-3): EAGVTQFPSHSVIEKGQTVTLRCDPISGHDNLYWYRRVMGKEIKFLLHFVKESKQDESGMPNNRFLAERTGGTYSTLKVQPAELEDSGVYFCASSLRDTQYFGPGTRLTVL.